Given below is one TCR beta chain in context. Its antigen remains unidentified. No base-level quality is on record; no much larger clone is a single base apart. SuperScript III was used to reverse transcribe 500 ng RNA with primers targeting the alpha and beta constant regions. Separate libraries for the alpha and beta chains were generated through chain-specific third strand synthesis that incorporated multiplexing indices. The protocol used a single primer pair to amplify all rearrangements within a chain, which avoided primer bias, and attached molecular barcodes to each cDNA molecule. Purified cDNA was joined by T4 RNA Ligase 1 to a 5' RACE adapter carrying a random hexamer and the SP2 sequencing primer site. With slow temperature ramps used to favor optimal annealing, second strand synthesis was primed from the SP2 site with Phusion polymerase. Joined together, two random hexamer sequences that had both been added before amplification formed the 12-nucleotide barcode of each molecule. P5 and P7 adapter elements plus a second index were added in a short first PCR, which was followed by an approximately 21-cycle amplification PCR with P5s and P7 primers. In total the libraries went through 25 to 35 PCR cycles, after which the libraries were quantified on a Qubit, sized on a Bioanalyzer, and diluted to 4 to 5 nM. Sequencing of the normalized libraries was done on an Illumina MiSeq using 2 x 250 paired-end kits. Reverse transcription reactions underwent purification over MinElute columns, with elution into around 10 ul Tris-Cl. Adapter ligations were incubated for 20 to 25 hours at 16 degrees C and subsequently purified with AMPure XP beads at a 1:1 ratio. As for the authors' bioinformatics: A modified Decombinator that output V, J, insert and barcode information was used to process the demultiplexed FASTQ files. Sequences that shared a barcode but differed from the dominant sequence were discarded as errors, and original cDNA molecules were estimated by counting barcodes clustered at Levenshtein distance 3. Downstream analyses used R packages ineq, vegan, igraph and RCytoscape, with IMGT nomenclature and CDR3 definitions. V gene usage was computed over distinct sequences, each TCR counted once to avoid skew from clonal expansion. Unique CDR3 amino acid sequences within a donor were connected in similarity networks whenever two sequences differed by a single Levenshtein edit. Published HIV-specific CDR3s (around 83 alpha, 600 to 900 beta) and CMV-specific CDR3s (around 13 alpha, some 250 beta) were assembled and queried against the repertoires. It was shown by random subsampling to size-matched repertoires that the decreased diversity of patients was not caused by their lower sequence numbers. TCRdb reworked the public reads: Q25 trimming with fastp, MiXCR clone assembly, productive beta chains retained. Rows are combined by CDR3 protein, so each entry shows the most common genes and DNA. None of the V and J calls come from the authors' own analysis; TCRdb made them. The sample yields some 12,000 distinct CDR3 sequences; about a tenth were counted once. Together, the top ten hold less than 25% of the sample.

The sample originates from a study of HIV-infected patients and healthy controls (dated by TCRdb to the mid-2010s). Regarding the complete study: CD4 counts were modestly but significantly increased in 14 of 16 patients after three months of therapy, but they remained below normal ranges. Relative to controls, total CDR3 counts per chain did not differ significantly, and patients lacked overall T-cell lymphocytopenia. Viral load fell below detection in about 65% of the 16 patients by the second bleed and in all patients following a further year of therapy. CD8 counts showed no consistent shift during early therapy, whereas the CD4:CD8 ratio rose slightly. The study asked whether deep sequencing of the TCR repertoire from small blood samples of HIV patients could detect immune perturbation and reconstitution. General findings and caveats noted by the study authors: Compared with untreated HIV+ repertoires, healthy control repertoires had roughly threefold more distinct CDR3s and a higher Shannon diversity. Healthy controls shared more CDR3s between individuals than HIV+ patients, by Jaccard index and by count of highly shared sequences. MAIT cell alpha-chain CDR3s were present at high frequency in healthy controls but severely depleted in HIV+ repertoires. Slight age and sex profile differences between the study cohorts did not explain the observed diversity differences. In size-matched repertoire data, the apparent post-therapy recovery of the Gini index in HIV-infected patients was not replicated. A major limit on how widely the findings apply, in the view of the authors, was that only sixteen HIV-infected individuals were processed. The pairing of alpha and beta chains was not determined in the samples. Sequencing depth was restricted by the use of whole blood, which also prevented the dynamics of distinct T-cell subpopulations from being separated. HIV-associated CDR3s exhibited a significant reduction in frequency during therapy, whereas CMV-associated CDR3s exhibited no significant change, although the majority increased in frequency. Unequal numbers of distinct sequences between patients and controls complicated comparisons, and size-matching overweighted rare events from HIV-infected data. Compared with controls, HIV-infected patients showed significantly different mean usage of eight alpha and eight beta V genes. Donor HLA types were not determined in the study. HIV-infected repertoires showed significantly elevated mean Gini indices relative to controls, which possibly reflects oligoclonality.

From its cysteine to its phenylalanine, the CDR3 spans 14 amino acids. Just the 42-base CDR3 DNA is kept, in frame starting at base 1. Reading the germline V gene (reference sequence) gives CDR1 SGHKS and CDR2 YYEKEE. The junction carries 10 bases between V and J, which are trimmed by 0 bases and 4 bases respectively. Since whole blood was used without any cell fractionation, the repertoire reflected all peripheral T cells in unsorted form. For RNA extraction, roughly 2.7 ml of peripheral blood was drawn into Tempus tubes. HIV-infected adults not yet given antiretroviral therapy and scheduled to start treatment were recruited, and the first sixteen eligible patients underwent processing. Patients were deemed ineligible for enrollment if they had febrile or AIDS-related illness, tumors, hepatitis B or C coinfection, immunomodulatory therapy, recent vaccination or treatment interruptions. The TURBO-DNase kit was used to remove leftover genomic DNA, and GLOBINclear was used to deplete globin mRNA. Pretreatment blood was drawn from HIV-infected patients immediately prior to the initiation of antiretroviral therapy.

This receptor was obtained from an adult with HIV infection. The donor label of this sample is uncertain. This material consisted of blood, taken before antiretroviral therapy. The V and J genes are TRBV5-5 and TRBJ1-1; no D gene call is confident. The DNA sequence is TGTGCCAGCAGCTTGGACAGTTTCGGCACTGAAGCTTTCTTT. Its protein product is CASSLDSFGTEAFF. This CDR3, with the reference TRBV5-5 and TRBJ1-1 proteins standing in past its ends, gives the full variable domain DAGVTQSPTHLIKTRGQQVTLRCSPISGHKSVSWYQQVLGQGPQFIFQYYEKEERGRGNFPDRFSARQFPNYSSELNVNALLLGDSALYLCASSLDSFGTEAFFGQGTRLTVV.